These T cell receptor beta chains were read from a single sample in a study of PD-1 blockade in classical Hodgkin lymphoma. Assay: immunoSEQ multiplex PCR; the TCRdb copy retains only in-frame clones and omits some. The table records some 41,000 clones, 70% to 90% of them present only once. The sequencing used peripheral blood mononuclear cells (PBMCs), collected before the second cycle of nivolumab. Receptors were obtained from a human donor with classical Hodgkin lymphoma. CDR3s include the opening cysteine and the closing phenylalanine or tryptophan. Fields, in order: J gene, clone size, V gene, D gene, CDR3 DNA, CDR3 protein. A D gene is named only where the DNA matches it firmly. Clone size is not always given. Where it is, it says once, few, many or a class for expanded clones.

j_gene: TRBJ1-1
abundance: .
v_gene: TRBV5-1
d_gene: TRBD1
CDR3nt: TGCGCCAGCAGCTTGAATCCCCCAGGGGGAGTGGGCACTGAAGCTTTCTTT
CDR3aa: CASSLNPPGGVGTEAFF

j_gene: TRBJ2-3
abundance: .
v_gene: TRBV9
d_gene: .
CDR3nt: TGTGCCAGCCACCCCGGGGAGATCAGCACAGATACGCAGTATTTT
CDR3aa: CASHPGEISTDTQYF

j_gene: TRBJ2-7
abundance: .
v_gene: TRBV5-4
d_gene: .
CDR3nt: TGTGCCAGCAGCTTGTATTTCGGGTCATCCTACGAGCAGTACTTC
CDR3aa: CASSLYFGSSYEQYF

j_gene: TRBJ1-5
abundance: .
v_gene: TRBV5-1
d_gene: .
CDR3nt: TGCGCCAGCAGCCCGGGGTCAAATAGCAATCAGCCCCAGCATTTT
CDR3aa: CASSPGSNSNQPQHF

j_gene: TRBJ2-1
abundance: few
v_gene: TRBV5-1
d_gene: .
CDR3nt: TGCGCCAGCAGCTTGGCCAGGAACGGGGCTCAAAATGAGCAGTTCTTC
CDR3aa: CASSLARNGAQNEQFF

j_gene: TRBJ2-1
abundance: .
v_gene: TRBV18
d_gene: .
CDR3nt: TGTGCCAGCTCAAGAGGGGGAGGGAACAATGAGCAGTTCTTC
CDR3aa: CASSRGGGNNEQFF

j_gene: TRBJ2-7
abundance: .
v_gene: TRBV27
d_gene: .
CDR3nt: TGTGCCAGCAGTATAGGGTACGAGCAGTACTTC
CDR3aa: CASSIGYEQYF

j_gene: TRBJ2-3
abundance: .
v_gene: TRBV9
d_gene: .
CDR3nt: TGTGCCAGCAGCGCCGAGGGGGGGACTAGCACAGATACGCAGTATTTT
CDR3aa: CASSAEGGTSTDTQYF

j_gene: TRBJ2-1
abundance: .
v_gene: TRBV27
d_gene: .
CDR3nt: TGTGCCAGCAGTTTAAGGTTAGGATCGAGCTCCTACAATGAGCAGTTCTTC
CDR3aa: CASSLRLGSSSYNEQFF

j_gene: TRBJ2-7
abundance: few
v_gene: TRBV5-1
d_gene: .
CDR3nt: TGCGCCAGCAGAGGCAGATCCTACGAGCAGTACTTC
CDR3aa: CASRGRSYEQYF

j_gene: TRBJ2-1
abundance: .
v_gene: TRBV2
d_gene: .
CDR3nt: TGTGCCACCACCCCGGACTACAATGAGCAGTTCTTC
CDR3aa: CATTPDYNEQFF

j_gene: TRBJ1-3
abundance: .
v_gene: TRBV19
d_gene: .
CDR3nt: TGTGCCAGTAGTGTTACTGGGGCGACTGGAAACACCATATATTTT
CDR3aa: CASSVTGATGNTIYF

j_gene: TRBJ2-1
abundance: .
v_gene: TRBV6-5
d_gene: .
CDR3nt: TGTGCCAGCAGTTACTCGGAGGGTAATGAGCAGTTCTTC
CDR3aa: CASSYSEGNEQFF